This TCR beta chain is from a study of cytotoxic CD8 clonotypes in ibrutinib-treated CLL. Overall study: Recorded responses included approximately 25 partial and 2 complete; following median approximately 68 months, approximately 14 stayed remitted and roughly 12 progressed.

Only in-frame clones appear in the TCRdb table, and some are missing; sequencing was by immunoSEQ multiplex PCR. The table has approximately 190,000 clones, roughly 79% seen once. With 5 bases removed from V and 3 bases from J, the gap between germline ends came to 10 bases. CDR3 size: 13 residues. Germline-derived CDR1 and CDR2 are GTSNPN and SVGIG (reference sequence). This sample comprised PBMCs, obtained after 12 months of ibrutinib treatment. The V gene is TRBV30, the J gene TRBJ1-4; no reliable D call. The source is a human donor with chronic lymphocytic leukemia. CDR3 DNA sequence: TGTGCCTGGGGATACAGTTCTAATGAAAAACTGTTTTTT. Its translation is CAWGYSSNEKLFF.